This T cell receptor (beta chain) stems from a study of radiotherapy plus CTLA-4 blockade in lung cancer. V was pared by 4 bases and J by 7 bases, with 6 bases of the junction left unmatched. The CDR3 is made up of 14 amino acids. CDR1 and CDR2 (germline): KGHSH, LQKENI. The protocol was immunoSEQ multiplex PCR, while the TCRdb copy is restricted to in-frame clones and leaves out a portion. The repertoire consists of about 50,000 clones, with around 72% occurring once and the leading ten covering 3% to 4%. The receptor was derived from a human donor with non-small cell lung cancer who had a complete response to radiotherapy plus ipilimumab. The gene calls are TRBV18 and TRBJ1-5, with TRBD1 matching over 8 bases. The starting material was peripheral blood, obtained from a patient treated with radiotherapy plus ipilimumab. CDR3 bases: TGTGCCAGCTCACTTGGACAGGGTGTACAGCCCCAGCATTTT. It codes for CASSLGQGVQPQHF.